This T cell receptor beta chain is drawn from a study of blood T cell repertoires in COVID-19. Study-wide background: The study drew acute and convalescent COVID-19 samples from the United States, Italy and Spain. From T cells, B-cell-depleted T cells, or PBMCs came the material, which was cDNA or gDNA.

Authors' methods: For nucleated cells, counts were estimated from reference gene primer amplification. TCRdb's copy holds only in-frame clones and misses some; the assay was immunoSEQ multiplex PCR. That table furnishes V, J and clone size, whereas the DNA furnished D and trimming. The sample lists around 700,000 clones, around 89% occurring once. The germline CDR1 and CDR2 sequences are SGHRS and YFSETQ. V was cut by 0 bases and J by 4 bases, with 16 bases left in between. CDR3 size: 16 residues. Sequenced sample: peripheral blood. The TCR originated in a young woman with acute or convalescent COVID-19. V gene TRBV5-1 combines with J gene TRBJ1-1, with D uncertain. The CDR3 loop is CASSLGGRELITEAFF. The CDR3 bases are TGCGCCAGCAGCTTGGGTGGGAGGGAGTTGATCACTGAAGCTTTCTTT.